This TCR beta chain came from a study of shared T cell receptors in the human thymus. Clones were read by immunoSEQ multiplex PCR, and TCRdb kept only the in-frame ones, dropping some. The profile covers hundreds of thousands of clones, with approximately 78% appearing a single time and about 0.012% taken by the ten largest. Per germline, CDR1 LNHDA and CDR2 SQIVND (reference sequence). Trimming took off 0 bases at V and 7 bases at J, with 13 bases between the two ends. CDR3 size: 14 residues. This clone was seen a handful of times. The data were also submitted as part of a second study, on human thymus T cells. That report adds: Serving as donors were healthy Finnish infants, each of whom was having open corrective surgery for congenital heart defects. Resections from corrective heart surgery provided thymus tissue. Both thymic and peripheral blood repertoires showed apparently biased V and J usage. In unrelated individuals, thymic repertoires overlapped highly, according to related research.

The V call is TRBV19, the J call TRBJ2-7, with TRBD2 as a possible D gene (5 bases). This clonotype originated in a boy under three years old with a congenital heart defect. The sequencing input was thymocytes. CDR3 bases: TGTGCCAGTAGTATAGATCAAGAGCGCGGGGAGCAGTACTTC. Its translation is CASSIDQERGEQYF.